Listed here are 14 T cell receptor beta chains from one sample, sequenced in a study of neoadjuvant anti-PD-1 for oral cavity cancer. Time point here: after neoadjuvant nivolumab, at surgical resection. Assay used: immunoSEQ multiplex PCR; TCRdb lists only in-frame clones, some missing. This table has more than 25,000 clones, almost 80% appearing once. This specimen consisted of PBMCs, obtained after nivolumab (anti-PD-1) treatment. These receptors all stem from a person aged 35-79 years with oral cavity squamous cell carcinoma.

This sequence joins TRBV7-8 and TRBJ1-2, with a weak D call TRBD1 (5 bases). The germline CDR1 and CDR2 sequences are SGHVS and FQNEAQ. Trimming cost V 1 base and J 5 bases, with 17 bases left between them. This CDR3 contains 16 residues. CDR3 sequence: CASSLDSGRAGYGYTF. The CDR3 DNA reads as TGTGCCAGCAGCTTAGATAGTGGCAGGGCGGGATATGGCTACACCTTC.

The chain joins TRBV11-2 to TRBJ1-3; D is unresolved. V was clipped by 1 base and J by 2 bases, with 0 bases between them. This CDR3 has 12 amino acids. Germline loops: CDR1 SGHAT, CDR2 FQNNGV. CDR3: CASSLAGNTIYF. The CDR3 DNA reads as TGTGCCAGCAGCTTAGCTGGAAACACCATATATTTT.

This clone was counted only a few times. The V and J genes are TRBV19 and TRBJ1-5; 9 bases are shared with TRBD1. Germline trimming cut 5 bases from V and 7 bases from J; bases unmatched to any gene: 12. Germline lookup yields CDR1 LNHDA and CDR2 SQIVND (reference sequence). This CDR3 contains 16 residues. Here the CDR3 reads CASSARGQGPKQPQHF. Written as DNA, the CDR3 is TGTGCCAGTAGTGCCAGGGGACAGGGCCCAAAGCAGCCCCAGCATTTT.

This clone was observed a few times. V usage is TRBV13 and J usage is TRBJ2-7; tentative D call: TRBD1 (5 bases). V was pared by 5 bases and J by 4 bases, with 21 bases between. CDR3 length: 16 residues. CDR1 is PRHDT, CDR2 FYEKMQ, per germline (reference sequence). The CDR3 reads CASSLWSGRAVYEQYF. CDR3 in DNA: TGTGCCAGCAGCCTTTGGTCCGGCAGGGCCGTATACGAGCAGTACTTC.

In its sample, this clone was seen once. The chain combines TRBV19 with TRBJ2-6; 7 bases match TRBD1. After removal of 7 bases from V and 0 bases from J, the junction contained 6 bases not matched to a gene. CDR1 LNHDA and CDR2 SQIVND come from the germline V gene (reference sequence). The CDR3 has 16 residues. The CDR3, as DNA: TGTGCCAGTACCCGGGACAGACCCTCTGGGGCCAACGTCCTGACTTTC. Protein sequence: CASTRDRPSGANVLTF.

The chain carries TRBV29-1 and TRBJ2-7, with D hard to call. The CDR3 runs 12 residues. Trimming took 1 base from V and 2 from J, leaving 6 bases between them. Germline V CDR1 and CDR2: SQVTM, ANQGSEA. CDR3 bases: TGCAGCGTTGAAGGGGCCCCCTACGAGCAGTACTTC. Translation gives CSVEGAPYEQYF.

V is TRBV7-9 and J is TRBJ2-1; D may be TRBD2 (5 bases). Per germline, CDR1 SEHNR and CDR2 FQNEAQ (reference sequence). The V end lost 5 bases, the J end lost 1 base, and 12 bases lay between the germline ends. This CDR3 contains 15 residues. The CDR3 nucleotides read TGTGCCAGCAGCCTAACTAGAATTTCCTACAATGAGCAGTTCTTC. This gives the protein CASSLTRISYNEQFF.

The rearrangement links TRBV7-9 to TRBJ1-2, with TRBD1 as a possible D gene (5 bases). The germline V and J ends were trimmed by 3 bases and 9 bases, with 14 bases remaining between them. The CDR3 length is 13 residues. Germline V gives CDR1 SEHNR, CDR2 FQNEAQ (reference sequence). Here the CDR3 reads CASSLAGTKSYTF. CDR3 nucleotides: TGTGCCAGCAGCTTGGCTGGGACGAAAAGCTACACCTTC.

The chain couples TRBV11-1 to TRBJ2-7, with D perhaps assigned TRBD1 or TRBD2 (5 bases each). The CDR3 extends over 14 amino acids. CDR1 SGHAT and CDR2 FQDESV come from the germline V gene (reference sequence). Between the trimmed V and J ends, which lost 1 base and 6 bases, there was a span of 13 bases. The CDR3 region has the DNA TGTGCCAGCAGCTTAGGGGGGTCCCTTGGCGAGCAGTACTTC. Residues: CASSLGGSLGEQYF.

This sequence joins TRBV18 and TRBJ2-5; no definite D call. The better agreement between TRBJ2-7 and the DNA end casts doubt on the J call. The CDR3 consists of 13 residues. CDR1 KGHSH and CDR2 LQKENI come from the germline V gene. DNA for the CDR3: TGTGCCAGCTCACCGGGAATGGGTACCGAGCAGTACTTC. It specifies CASSPGMGTEQYF.

This clone was detected a few times. This chain joins TRBV7-2 and TRBJ1-3; no firm D call. The CDR3 is 16 residues long. The V end was cut by 0 bases, the J end by 0 bases, with 9 bases between. The germline CDR1 and CDR2 sequences are SGHTA and FQGNSA. The CDR3 loop is CASSLAPSTSGNTIYF. CDR3 nucleotide sequence: TGTGCCAGCAGCTTAGCCCCCTCGACCTCTGGAAACACCATATATTTT.

The V and J genes are TRBV6-6 and TRBJ1-6, with 8 bases aligning to TRBD1. CDR3 length: 16 residues. V lost 3 bases and J lost 7; bases outside the gene matches: 8. In germline, CDR1 is MNHNY, CDR2 SVGAGI (reference sequence). CDR3 nucleotides: TGTGCCAGCAGTTATTACCCGGGACAGGCCAATTCACCCCTCCACTTT. Translation gives CASSYYPGQANSPLHF.

V is TRBV7-3 and J is TRBJ1-1; no definite D call. Between the trimmed V and J ends, which lost 2 bases and 2 bases, there was a span of 6 bases. The CDR3 sequence is 13 residues long. Germline-derived CDR1 and CDR2 are SGHTA and FQGTGA. DNA for the CDR3: TGTGCCAGCAGCTTACAAACTAACACTGAAGCTTTCTTT. It translates to CASSLQTNTEAFF.

The chain links TRBV28 to TRBJ2-2; 10 bases are a match to TRBD2. The CDR3 covers 17 residues. Trimming at V came to 6 bases and at J to 6 bases, leaving 13 bases not matched to a gene. Germline loops: CDR1 MDHEN, CDR2 SYDVKM. The DNA of the CDR3 is TGTGCCAGCAGCCCCCGGGGAGCGGGGGGGGCAGCCGGGGAGCTGTTTTTT. Residues: CASSPRGAGGAAGELFF.